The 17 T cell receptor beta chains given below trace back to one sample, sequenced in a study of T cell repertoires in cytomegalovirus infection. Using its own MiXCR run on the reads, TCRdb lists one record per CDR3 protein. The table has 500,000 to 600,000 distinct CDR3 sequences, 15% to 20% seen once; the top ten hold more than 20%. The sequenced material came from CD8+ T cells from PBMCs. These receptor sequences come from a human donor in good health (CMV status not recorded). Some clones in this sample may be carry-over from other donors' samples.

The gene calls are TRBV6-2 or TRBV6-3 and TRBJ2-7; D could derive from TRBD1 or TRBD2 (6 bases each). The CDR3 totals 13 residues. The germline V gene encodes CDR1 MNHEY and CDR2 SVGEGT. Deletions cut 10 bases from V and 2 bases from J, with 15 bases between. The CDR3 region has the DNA TGTGCCACCAAGGGGGACTCTACCTACGAGCAGTACTTC. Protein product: CATKGDSTYEQYF.

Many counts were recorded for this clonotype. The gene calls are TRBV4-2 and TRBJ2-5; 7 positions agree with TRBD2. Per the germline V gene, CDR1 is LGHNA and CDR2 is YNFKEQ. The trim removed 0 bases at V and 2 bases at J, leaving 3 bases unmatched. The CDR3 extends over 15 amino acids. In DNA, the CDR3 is TGTGCCAGCAGCCAAGATTGGGGGGGTCAAGAGACCCAGTACTTC. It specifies CASSQDWGGQETQYF.

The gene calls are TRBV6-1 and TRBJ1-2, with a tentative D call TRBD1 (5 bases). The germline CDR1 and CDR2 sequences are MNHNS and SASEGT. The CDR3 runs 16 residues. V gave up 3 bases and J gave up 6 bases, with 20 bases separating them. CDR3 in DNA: TGTGCCAGCAGTGACCCAAGGGACCGCTACTTGCATGGCTACACCTTC. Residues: CASSDPRDRYLHGYTF.

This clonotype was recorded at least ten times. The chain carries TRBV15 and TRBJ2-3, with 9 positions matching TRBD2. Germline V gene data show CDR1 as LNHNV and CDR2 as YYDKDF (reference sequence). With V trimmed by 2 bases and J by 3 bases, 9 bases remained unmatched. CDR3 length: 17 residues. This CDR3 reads CATSRYPSGTPTDTQYF. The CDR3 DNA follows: TGTGCCACCAGCAGATATCCTAGCGGGACCCCTACAGATACGCAGTATTTT.

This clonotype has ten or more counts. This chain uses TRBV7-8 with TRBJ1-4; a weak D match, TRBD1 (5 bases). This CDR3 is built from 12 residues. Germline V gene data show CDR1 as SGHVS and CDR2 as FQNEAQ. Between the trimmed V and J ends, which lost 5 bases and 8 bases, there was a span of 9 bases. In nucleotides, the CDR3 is TGTGCCAGCAGCGTACCAGGGGAAAAACTGTTTTTT. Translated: CASSVPGEKLFF.

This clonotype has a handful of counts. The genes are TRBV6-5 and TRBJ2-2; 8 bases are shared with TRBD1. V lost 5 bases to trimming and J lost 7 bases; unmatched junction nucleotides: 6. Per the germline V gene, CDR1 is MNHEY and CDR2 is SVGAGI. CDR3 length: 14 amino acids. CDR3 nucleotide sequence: TGTGCCAGCAGTCCCAGGGGGCAGGGCGGGGAGCTGTTTTTT. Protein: CASSPRGQGGELFF.

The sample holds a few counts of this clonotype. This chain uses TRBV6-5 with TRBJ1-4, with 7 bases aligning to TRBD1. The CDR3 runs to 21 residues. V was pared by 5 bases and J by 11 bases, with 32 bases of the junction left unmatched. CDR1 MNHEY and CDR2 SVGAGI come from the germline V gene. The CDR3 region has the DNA TGTGCCAGCAGTCGCAACATTGGACAGGTTGCGCCGCCGACAAGGATGCGGAAACTGTTTTTT. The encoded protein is CASSRNIGQVAPPTRMRKLFF.

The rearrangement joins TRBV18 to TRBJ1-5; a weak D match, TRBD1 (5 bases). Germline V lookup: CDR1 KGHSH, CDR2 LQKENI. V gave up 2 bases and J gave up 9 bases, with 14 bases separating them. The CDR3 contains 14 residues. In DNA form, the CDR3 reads TGTGCCAGCTCACCAGGGGCCGCCCCGGGGCCCCAGCATTTT. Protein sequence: CASSPGAAPGPQHF.

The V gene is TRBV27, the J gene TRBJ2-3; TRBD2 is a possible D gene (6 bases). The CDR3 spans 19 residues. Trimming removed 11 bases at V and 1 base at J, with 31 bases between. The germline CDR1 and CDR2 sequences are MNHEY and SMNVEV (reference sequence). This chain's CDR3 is CASHGNPPGWGDRTDTQYF. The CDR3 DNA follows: TGTGCCTCGCATGGCAACCCCCCAGGGTGGGGGGATCGCACAGATACGCAGTATTTT.

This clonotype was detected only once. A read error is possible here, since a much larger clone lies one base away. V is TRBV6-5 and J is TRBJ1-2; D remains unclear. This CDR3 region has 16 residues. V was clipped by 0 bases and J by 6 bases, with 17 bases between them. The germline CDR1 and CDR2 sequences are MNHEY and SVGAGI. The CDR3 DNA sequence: TGTGCCAGCAGTTACTCGAGTCGCGGCAGATACGATGGCTACACCTTC. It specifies CASSYSSRGRYDGYTF.

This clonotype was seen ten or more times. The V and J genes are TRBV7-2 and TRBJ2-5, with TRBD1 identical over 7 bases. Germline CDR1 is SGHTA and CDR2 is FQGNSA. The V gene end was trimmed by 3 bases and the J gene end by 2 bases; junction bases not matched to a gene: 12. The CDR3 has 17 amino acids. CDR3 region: CASSFPDRDGFQETQYF. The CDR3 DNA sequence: TGTGCCAGCAGCTTCCCCGACAGGGATGGTTTTCAAGAGACCCAGTACTTC.

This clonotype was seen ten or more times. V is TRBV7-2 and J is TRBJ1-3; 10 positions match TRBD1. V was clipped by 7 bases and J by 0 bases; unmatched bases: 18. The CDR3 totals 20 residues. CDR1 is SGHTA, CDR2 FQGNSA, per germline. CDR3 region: CASTSIPGTGDIVSGNTIYF. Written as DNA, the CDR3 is TGTGCCAGCACCTCCATCCCGGGGACAGGGGACATAGTCTCTGGAAACACCATATATTTT.

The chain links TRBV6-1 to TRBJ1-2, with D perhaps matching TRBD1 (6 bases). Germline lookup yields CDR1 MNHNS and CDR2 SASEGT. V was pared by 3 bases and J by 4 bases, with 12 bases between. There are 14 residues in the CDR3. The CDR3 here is CASSEGDIIYGYTF. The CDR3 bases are TGTGCCAGCAGTGAGGGGGACATTATCTATGGCTACACCTTC.

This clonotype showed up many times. This chain's CDR3 is CAISEPWNGNEQFF. For the CDR3, the DNA is TGTGCCATCAGTGAACCCTGGAATGGCAATGAGCAGTTCTTC. V usage is TRBV10-3 and J usage is TRBJ2-1, with D uncertain. The V gene's germline CDR1 is ENHRY and CDR2 SYGVKD. Trimming took off 3 bases at V and 6 bases at J, with 12 bases between the two ends. This CDR3 spans 14 amino acids.

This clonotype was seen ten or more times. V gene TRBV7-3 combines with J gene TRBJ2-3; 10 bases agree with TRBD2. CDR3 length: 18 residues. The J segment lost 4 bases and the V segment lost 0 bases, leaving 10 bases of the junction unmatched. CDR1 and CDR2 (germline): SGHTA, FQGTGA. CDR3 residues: CASSLTYGTSAGPDTQYF. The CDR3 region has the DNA TGTGCCAGCAGCTTAACGTACGGGACTAGCGCAGGACCAGATACGCAGTATTTT.

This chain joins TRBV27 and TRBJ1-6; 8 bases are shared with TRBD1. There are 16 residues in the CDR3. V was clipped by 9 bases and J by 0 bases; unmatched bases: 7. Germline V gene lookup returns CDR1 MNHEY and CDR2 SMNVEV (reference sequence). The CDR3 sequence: CASTSGQASYNSPLHF. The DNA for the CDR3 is TGTGCCAGTACCTCGGGACAGGCCTCCTATAATTCACCCCTCCACTTT.

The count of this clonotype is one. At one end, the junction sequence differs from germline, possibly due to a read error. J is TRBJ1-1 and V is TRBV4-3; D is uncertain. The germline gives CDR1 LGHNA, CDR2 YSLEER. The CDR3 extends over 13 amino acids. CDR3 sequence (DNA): TGCGCCAGCAGCCCCCCTGTTAACACTGAAGATTTCTTT. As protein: CASSPPVNTEDFF.